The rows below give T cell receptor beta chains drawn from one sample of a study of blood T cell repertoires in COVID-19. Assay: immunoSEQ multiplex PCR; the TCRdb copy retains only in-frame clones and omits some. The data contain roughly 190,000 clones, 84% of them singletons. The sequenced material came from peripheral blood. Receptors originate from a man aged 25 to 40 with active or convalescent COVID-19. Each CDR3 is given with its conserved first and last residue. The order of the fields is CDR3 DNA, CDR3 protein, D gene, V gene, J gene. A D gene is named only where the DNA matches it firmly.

CDR3nt: TGCGCCAGCAGCCCCGGGGGGACAGGGTTATACACTGAAGCTTTCTTT
CDR3aa: CASSPGGTGLYTEAFF
d_gene: TRBD1
v_gene: TRBV5-1
j_gene: TRBJ1-1

CDR3nt: TGTGCCAGCAGTCACCGGGGCACTGAAGCTTTCTTT
CDR3aa: CASSHRGTEAFF
d_gene: -
v_gene: TRBV13
j_gene: TRBJ1-1

CDR3nt: TGTGCCAGCAGCTCCAGCGGGGGGGCAGATACGCAGTATTTT
CDR3aa: CASSSSGGADTQYF
d_gene: TRBD2
v_gene: TRBV5-4
j_gene: TRBJ2-3

CDR3nt: TGCGCCAGCAGCGTCCGGACAGGGCACACCGGGGAGCTGTTTTTT
CDR3aa: CASSVRTGHTGELFF
d_gene: TRBD1
v_gene: TRBV4-3
j_gene: TRBJ2-2

CDR3nt: TGCGCCAGCAGCCAGGATACAGGGAACGCCGGGGAGCTGTTTTTT
CDR3aa: CASSQDTGNAGELFF
d_gene: -
v_gene: TRBV4-3
j_gene: TRBJ2-2

CDR3nt: TGTGCCAGCAGTGACGTCTTCCGTGGGCCAGCGGGAGGGCAAGAGCAGTTCTTC
CDR3aa: CASSDVFRGPAGGQEQFF
d_gene: TRBD2
v_gene: TRBV6-4
j_gene: TRBJ2-1

CDR3nt: TGTGCCAGCAGTTTAATAGCGGGGGGGAGCTCCTACAATGAGCAGTTCTTC
CDR3aa: CASSLIAGGSSYNEQFF
d_gene: TRBD2
v_gene: TRBV28
j_gene: TRBJ2-1

CDR3nt: TGCGCCAGCAGTGTTCGGGGGTTGAATGAAAAACTGTTTTTT
CDR3aa: CASSVRGLNEKLFF
d_gene: -
v_gene: TRBV10-2
j_gene: TRBJ1-4

CDR3nt: TGTGCCAGCAGTGAACCAGCGGCGTCCTACAATGAGCAGTTCTTC
CDR3aa: CASSEPAASYNEQFF
d_gene: -
v_gene: TRBV6-1
j_gene: TRBJ2-1

CDR3nt: TGTGCCATCAGTGATACGACAGGGACTAGCACAGATACGCAGTATTTT
CDR3aa: CAISDTTGTSTDTQYF
d_gene: -
v_gene: TRBV10-3
j_gene: TRBJ2-3